These 21 T cell receptor beta chains were sequenced from one sample in a study of blood T cell repertoires in COVID-19. Assay: immunoSEQ multiplex PCR; the TCRdb copy retains only in-frame clones and omits some. The table shows some 94,000 clones, with about two thirds occurring only once. The sample taken for sequencing was peripheral blood. The source of these receptors is a woman between 55 and 75 years old in a cohort sampled during active or convalescent COVID-19.

This rearrangement joins TRBV14 to TRBJ1-3; D is ambiguous. This CDR3 contains 13 residues. Looked up from germline, CDR1 is SGHDN and CDR2 is FVKESK. Trimming cost V 1 base and J 4 bases, with 5 bases left between them. CDR3 region: CASSQVLGNTIYF. CDR3 coding DNA: TGTGCCAGCAGCCAAGTTCTGGGAAACACCATATATTTT.

The chain is built from TRBV5-1 and TRBJ2-3; possibly TRBD2 for D (6 bases). Trimming removed 0 bases at V and 6 bases at J, with 23 bases between. Germline loops: CDR1 SGHRS, CDR2 YFSETQ. CDR3 length equals 18 residues. The DNA for the CDR3 is TGCGCCAGCAGCTTGGATAATCCGAGCGGGCAAGGTGGGGATACGCAGTATTTT. This translates into CASSLDNPSGQGGDTQYF.

The rearrangement links TRBV14 to TRBJ2-5; 7 positions match TRBD1. The CDR3 runs 15 residues. The trim removed 0 bases at V and 6 bases at J, leaving 7 bases unmatched. Looked up from germline, CDR1 is SGHDN and CDR2 is FVKESK. CDR3 sequence reads: CASSQDKGAPQTQYF. Written as DNA, the CDR3 is TGTGCCAGCAGCCAAGATAAGGGGGCGCCGCAGACCCAGTACTTC. Variable domain in full (rest from reference TRBV14 and TRBJ2-5): EAGVTQFPSHSVIEKGQTVTLRCDPISGHDNLYWYRRVMGKEIKFLLHFVKESKQDESGMPNNRFLAERTGGTYSTLKVQPAELEDSGVYFCASSQDKGAPQTQYFGPGTRLLVL.

The gene calls are TRBV5-3 and TRBJ1-5, with D unresolved. TRBV5-3 is given ORF status, its function remaining uncertain. The CDR3 has 15 residues. V was clipped by 3 bases and J by 2 bases, with 12 bases between them. The CDR3: CARSSGGIGNQPQHF. The CDR3 bases are TGTGCCAGAAGCTCGGGCGGGATCGGCAATCAGCCCCAGCATTTT.

In its sample, this clone was seen many times. The CDR3 sequence: CASSLRDSPKNEQFF. CDR3 nucleotide sequence: TGTGCCAGCAGCTTACGGGACAGTCCTAAAAATGAGCAGTTCTTC. This chain uses TRBV7-3 with TRBJ2-1; 7 bases fit TRBD1. CDR1 is SGHTA and CDR2 is FQGTGA in the germline V gene. CDR3 length equals 15 residues. V lost 2 bases, J lost 7 bases, and 8 bases stayed unmatched.

The rearrangement links TRBV5-1 to TRBJ2-1; D might be TRBD1 (5 bases). Per germline, CDR1 SGHRS and CDR2 YFSETQ. The CDR3 runs 13 residues. The V gene lost 2 bases and the J gene lost 7 bases, with 10 bases spanning the gap. CDR3 residues: CASSLGHKNEQFF. In DNA, the CDR3 is TGCGCCAGCAGCTTAGGACATAAGAATGAGCAGTTCTTC.

This clone occurred many times. The genes are TRBV9 and TRBJ1-3, with D hard to call. Trimming pared 0 bases from V and 2 bases from J, leaving 9 bases between. CDR3 size: 15 residues. The germline V gene encodes CDR1 SGDLS and CDR2 YYNGEE. CDR3 protein: CASSVDTGTGNTIYF. For the CDR3, the DNA is TGTGCCAGCAGCGTAGATACGGGGACTGGAAACACCATATATTTT.

The chain has TRBV12-3 or TRBV12-4 and TRBJ1-2; weak D call: TRBD1 (6 bases). CDR3 length equals 12 residues. V lost 6 bases, J lost 7 bases, and 12 bases lay in between. As DNA, the CDR3 is TGTGCCAGCAGCCAAGGGGGGGGTGGCTACACCTTC. It translates to CASSQGGGGYTF.

This chain connects TRBV12-5 to TRBJ2-1, with D possibly TRBD2 on 6 matching bases. CDR1 and CDR2 from the germline V gene are LGHNT and FRNRAP. V was clipped by 0 bases and J by 6 bases, with 21 bases between them. CDR3 length: 18 amino acids. In DNA form, the CDR3 reads TGTGCTAGTGGTTTGGTAGGGGTAGCGGCCCCCGGATCCAATGAGCAGTTCTTC. Protein product: CASGLVGVAAPGSNEQFF.

The rearrangement uses TRBV6-5 and TRBJ1-1, with 9 bases matching TRBD1. Germline CDR1 MNHEY, CDR2 SVGAGI. With V trimmed by 5 bases and J by 6 bases, 7 bases remained unmatched. The CDR3 is 14 residues long. CDR3 protein: CASSRPGQGAEAFF. The CDR3 DNA reads as TGTGCCAGCAGTCGTCCGGGACAGGGTGCTGAAGCTTTCTTT.

This chain links TRBV5-5 with TRBJ2-3, with D possibly matching TRBD1 (5 bases). The V and J ends lost 4 bases and 1 base respectively, with 16 bases between them. Germline lookup yields CDR1 SGHKS and CDR2 YYEKEE (reference sequence). The CDR3 has 16 residues. CDR3 bases: TGTGCCAGCAGCGTAATACAGGTCGCCGGCACAGATACGCAGTATTTT. Its translation is CASSVIQVAGTDTQYF.

The rearrangement joins TRBV5-1 to TRBJ2-3, with 7 bases lining up with TRBD2. Germline V gene data show CDR1 as SGHRS and CDR2 as YFSETQ. The CDR3 has 14 residues. V gave up 4 bases and J gave up 2 bases; unmatched junction bases: 4. The CDR3 region has the DNA TGCGCCAGCAGCCAGGGACTAACCACAGATACGCAGTATTTT. This sequence encodes CASSQGLTTDTQYF.

The genes are TRBV6-1 and TRBJ2-1; D may be TRBD2 (7 bases). Germline V gene data show CDR1 as MNHNS and CDR2 as SASEGT. Trimming shortened V by 2 bases and J by 6 bases, and 14 bases separated the two germline ends. There are 15 residues in the CDR3. The CDR3 region is CASSERGGSTNEQFF. CDR3 sequence (DNA): TGTGCCAGCAGTGAAAGGGGGGGATCCACCAATGAGCAGTTCTTC.

The chain recombines TRBV6-5 with TRBJ2-7; a weak D match, TRBD2 (5 bases). The V end lost 5 bases, the J end lost 2 bases, and 13 bases lay between the germline ends. The CDR3 loop spans 14 amino acids. Germline CDR1 is MNHEY and CDR2 is SVGAGI. The chain's CDR3 is CASSIREGAYEQYF. Here the CDR3 DNA reads TGTGCCAGCAGTATCCGGGAAGGAGCCTACGAGCAGTACTTC.

This clone was observed a handful of times. The chain combines TRBV28 with TRBJ1-2; 8 bases agree with TRBD1. After removal of 6 bases from V and 5 bases from J, the junction contained 5 bases not matched to a gene. Germline V CDR1 and CDR2: MDHEN, SYDVKM. This CDR3 has 13 residues. The CDR3 loop reads CASRVGTGYGYTF. The CDR3 coding sequence is TGTGCCAGCAGGGTAGGGACAGGTTATGGCTACACCTTC.

This chain links TRBV7-6 with TRBJ1-2; the D is unclear. Trimming stripped 2 bases from V and 7 bases from J, with 17 bases between. Germline V lookup: CDR1 SGHVS, CDR2 FNYEAQ. The CDR3 is made up of 15 amino acids. As DNA, the CDR3 is TGTGCCAGCAGCTTATTGCTGGTCCCCGCGGCTGGCTACACCTTC. It codes for CASSLLLVPAAGYTF.

The rearrangement joins TRBV28 to TRBJ1-2; D is possibly TRBD1 (5 bases). The V end was cut by 2 bases, the J end by 2 bases, with 12 bases between. Looked up from germline, CDR1 is MDHEN and CDR2 is SYDVKM. The CDR3 covers 15 residues. The CDR3 reads CASSLAGPENYGYTF. In DNA, the CDR3 is TGTGCCAGCAGTTTAGCGGGGCCGGAAAACTATGGCTACACCTTC.

The chain has TRBV24-1 and TRBJ2-3; 10 positions match TRBD1. V trimming: 4 bases; J trimming: 5 bases; junction bases outside the gene matches: 5. Germline-derived CDR1 and CDR2 are KGHDR and SFDVKD. The CDR3 length is 15 residues. CDR3 sequence (DNA): TGTGCCACCAGTGAGCGACAGGGGGCGCGAGATACGCAGTATTTT. Translating gives CATSERQGARDTQYF.

The chain uses TRBV25-1 and TRBJ2-1; possible D gene TRBD2, 5 bases. Between the trimmed V and J ends, which lost 6 bases and 1 base, there was a span of 16 bases. The CDR3 consists of 16 residues. Per germline, CDR1 MGHDK and CDR2 SYGVNS. The CDR3 here is CASSRLGPGSYNEQFF. DNA of the CDR3: TGTGCCAGCAGCCGCCTCGGTCCGGGGTCCTACAATGAGCAGTTCTTC. Drawing the rest from reference TRBV25-1 and TRBJ2-1, the complete variable domain is EADIYQTPRYLVIGTGKKITLECSQTMGHDKMYWYQQDPGMELHLIHYSYGVNSTEKGDLSSESTVSRIRTEHFPLTLESARPSHTSQYLCASSRLGPGSYNEQFFGPGTRLTVL.

This clone was counted many times. The rearrangement uses TRBV9 and TRBJ1-2, with D uncertain. V dropped 4 bases and J dropped 0 bases, with 7 bases sitting between them. Germline V gives CDR1 SGDLS, CDR2 YYNGEE. The CDR3 is 13 residues long. In DNA, the CDR3 is TGTGCCAGCAGCCCCGACACTAACTATGGCTACACCTTC. It encodes CASSPDTNYGYTF. The full variable domain, rest sourced from reference TRBV9 and TRBJ1-2, is DSGVTQTPKHLITATGQRVTLRCSPRSGDLSVYWYQQSLDQGLQFLIQYYNGEERAKGNILERFSAQQFPDLHSELNLSSLELGDSALYFCASSPDTNYGYTFGSGTRLTVV.

The chain is built from TRBV2 and TRBJ1-2; D unclear. The CDR3 contains 11 residues. V was pared by 10 bases and J by 0 bases, with 6 bases between. Germline CDR1 and CDR2: SNHLY and FYNNEI. CDR3 bases: TGTGCCACCGCGGCTAACTATGGCTACACCTTC. It translates to CATAANYGYTF.